The 3 T cell receptor beta chains presented below share a single source sample, sequenced in a study of blood T cells in healthy people across ages (dated by TCRdb to the mid-2010s). Receptors were amplified or captured by 5' RACE. Sequencing was performed on an Illumina HiSeq 2500. A second roughly 7 to 12 cycle PCR used a sample-barcoded 5' primer and a J-beta primer mix. The public reads were run again by TCRdb, first through fastp at Q25 and then through MiXCR, and only productive beta chains were kept. Rows matching on CDR3 protein sequence are summarized as one entry with the most common DNA and genes. In this sample the table shows fewer than 800,000 distinct CDR3 sequences, 45% to 50% of which occur a single time. The top ten constitute under 35% of the sample. The sample comprised blood. These receptors all stem from a woman in her sixties or seventies in good health.

This clonotype was detected only a few times. J is TRBJ2-7 and V is TRBV6-2 or TRBV6-3; the match to TRBD2 covers 11 bases. CDR1 and CDR2 from the germline V gene are MNHEY and SVGEGT. The CDR3 contains 14 residues. V gave up 5 bases and J gave up 5 bases; unmatched junction bases: 5. In nucleotides, the CDR3 is TGTGCCAGCAGTAGACTAGCGGGAACCCACGAGCAGTACTTC. Amino acids: CASSRLAGTHEQYF.

This clonotype has only one observation. At one end the junction does not follow the germline gene, possibly because of a read error. This chain joins TRBV10-3 and TRBJ2-3; 10 bases align to TRBD1. This CDR3 region has 16 residues. The germline V gene encodes CDR1 ENHRY and CDR2 SYGVKD. The CDR3 DNA reads TGTGCCATCAGTGAGAGACAGGGGGCCAGCACAGATAGGCAGTATTTT. It codes for CAISERQGASTDRQYF.

The J gene is TRBJ1-1, the V gene TRBV7-3; D perhaps matches TRBD1 (5 bases). Germline CDR1 is SGHTA and CDR2 is FQGTGA. The CDR3 covers 15 residues. Trimming cost V 5 bases and J 3 bases, with 16 bases left between them. CDR3 region: CASSPKRGLDTEAFF. DNA for the CDR3: TGTGCCAGCAGCCCTAAAAGGGGATTGGACACTGAAGCTTTCTTT.